This TCR beta chain comes out of a study of T cell responses to AZD1222 COVID-19 vaccine. Regarding the study as a whole: It was only a handful of AZD1222 recipients who were seropositive at baseline. Donors were mostly white British, more females; clonal diversity possibly underestimated.

The method was immunoSEQ multiplex PCR; TCRdb's version includes in-frame clones alone and lacks a portion of them. The sample holds about 150,000 clones, 85% to 95% seen once. Of note for this clone: Its antigen is still unknown.

This clonotype was obtained from an adult in good health. Source: peripheral blood, taken on day 0 of AZD1222 vaccination.

The CDR3 is CATNPTGVSPLHF. The DNA of the CDR3 is TGTGCCACTAACCCGACAGGGGTATCACCCCTCCACTTT. The V and J genes are TRBV10-3 and TRBJ1-6; 8 bases align to TRBD1. This CDR3 region has 13 residues. Germline V gives CDR1 ENHRY, CDR2 SYGVKD. Unmatched junction bases numbered 9, after V lost 10 bases and J lost 10 bases.